The 32 T cell receptor beta chains in this list originate from one sample, sequenced in a study of blood T cells in healthy people across ages (dated by TCRdb to about 2015). Preparation of the library involved 5' RACE. This sample was sequenced with an Illumina HiSeq 2500. The second PCR ran for about 7 to 11 cycles and used a J-beta primer mix along with a sample-barcoded 5' primer. TCRdb ran its own pipeline on the public reads, namely fastp trimming at Q25 and MiXCR clone calling, and kept in-frame beta chains. CDR3 protein sequences are deduplicated, and each keeps its most common genes and DNA. The sample contains approximately 1.5 million distinct CDR3 sequences, 42% of them found a single time. The ten largest clonotypes hold 4% of the sample. The specimen sequenced was blood. Receptors were obtained from a young woman in good health.

V and J are TRBV28 and TRBJ1-2; unclear D gene. Germline CDR1 and CDR2: MDHEN and SYDVKM. The ends were cut back, 3 bases at V and 1 base at J, with 15 bases in the middle. The CDR3 loop spans 16 amino acids. The chain's CDR3 is CASSFLAARINYGYTF. The CDR3 nucleotides are TGTGCCAGCAGTTTTCTAGCAGCCCGCATTAACTATGGCTACACCTTC.

For this clonotype: Germline and junction disagree at one end, which may indicate a read error. The chain carries TRBV7-9 and TRBJ1-4; TRBD1 is a possible D gene (5 bases). This CDR3 spans 16 amino acids. CDR1 is SEHNR, CDR2 FQNEAQ, per germline (reference sequence). This chain's CDR3 is CASSRRDGQTNGKLFF. CDR3 bases: TGTGCCAGCAGCCGACGGGACGGACAAACTAATGGAAAACTGTTTTTT.

The chain's CDR3 is CASTGRITAYGYTF. The DNA for the CDR3 is TGTGCCAGCACCGGACGGATCACTGCTTATGGCTACACCTTC. V usage is TRBV7-2 and J usage is TRBJ1-2, with D unresolved. This CDR3 contains 14 residues. Per the germline V gene, CDR1 is SGHTA and CDR2 is FQGNSA. Trimming pared 7 bases from V and 5 bases from J, leaving 17 bases between.

The V and J genes are TRBV12-3 or TRBV12-4 and TRBJ1-5; no clear D. This CDR3 contains 14 residues. V was trimmed by 5 bases and J by 0 bases, leaving 8 bases between them. CDR3 residues: CASSLTHSNQPQHF. The CDR3 DNA is TGTGCCAGCAGTCTGACACATAGCAATCAGCCCCAGCATTTT.

The chain links TRBV7-9 to TRBJ2-1, with D possibly matching TRBD2 (5 bases). V lost 4 bases to trimming and J lost 5 bases, with 12 bases between them. The CDR3 runs to 14 residues. Germline V CDR1 and CDR2: SEHNR, FQNEAQ (reference sequence). DNA of the CDR3: TGTGCCAGCAGCTCCTCCGACTACGACAATGAGCAGTTCTTC. Amino acids: CASSSSDYDNEQFF.

The J gene is TRBJ2-2, the V gene TRBV20-1, with D hard to call. The germline V and J ends were trimmed by 2 bases and 3 bases, with 10 bases remaining between them. CDR3 length equals 14 residues. Germline V gives CDR1 DFQATT, CDR2 SNEGSKA (reference sequence). The CDR3 DNA reads TGCAGTGCTAGACCCCGACTTTACACCGGGGAGCTGTTTTTT. It encodes CSARPRLYTGELFF.

The chain combines TRBV12-3 or TRBV12-4 with TRBJ1-1; 10 bases agree with TRBD1. The CDR3 totals 18 residues. J was trimmed by 3 bases and V by 5 bases; bases with no gene match: 15. This CDR3 is CASSGRTGGLILDTEAFF. The CDR3 DNA sequence: TGTGCCAGCAGTGGCAGGACAGGGGGATTGATATTGGACACTGAAGCTTTCTTT.

The chain carries TRBV24-1 and TRBJ2-1; 9 bases are a match to TRBD1. Germline V gene lookup returns CDR1 KGHDR and CDR2 SFDVKD. The CDR3 contains 15 residues. Trimming took 7 bases from V and 4 from J; bases not matched to a gene: 7. The CDR3 is CATSPGQGKYNEQFF. CDR3 coding DNA: TGTGCCACCAGCCCGGGACAGGGCAAATACAATGAGCAGTTCTTC.

The chain employs TRBV6-2 or TRBV6-3 and TRBJ2-1, with 9 bases aligning to TRBD2. Germline CDR1 and CDR2: MNHEY and SVGEGT. This CDR3 is 16 amino acids long. J gave up 6 bases and V 6 bases, and 12 bases lay outside the gene matches. The CDR3 nucleotides are TGTGCCAGCAGCCCCCGGGAAATAGCGGGGGCCAATGAGCAGTTCTTC. Translated: CASSPREIAGANEQFF.

This clonotype was counted only a few times. The chain is built from TRBV6-1 and TRBJ1-2; unclear D gene. Germline CDR1 and CDR2: MNHNS and SASEGT. This CDR3 comprises 11 residues. Trimming cost V 5 bases and J 8 bases, with 9 bases left between them. The CDR3 sequence is CASSRDGGYTF. DNA for the CDR3: TGTGCCAGCAGTCGCGACGGAGGCTACACCTTC.

V and J are TRBV27 and TRBJ2-7, with 10 bases that match TRBD1. The CDR3 is made up of 15 amino acids. In germline, CDR1 is MNHEY, CDR2 SMNVEV (reference sequence). Trimming removed 5 bases from V and 4 bases from J; junction bases left unmatched: 8. CDR3 sequence: CASSPSRDRGYEQYF. CDR3 DNA: TGTGCCAGCAGTCCCTCGAGGGACAGGGGTTACGAGCAGTACTTC.

As concerns this clonotype: This sequence may be a read error, since a much larger clone differs from it by one base. The genes are TRBV12-3 or TRBV12-4 and TRBJ2-5; D gene uncertain. The J call may be in error: the DNA end matches TRBJ2-7 better. CDR3 size: 12 residues. The CDR3 DNA reads as TGTGCCAGCAGCCCGATAGGAAACGAGCAGTACTTC. Translation gives CASSPIGNEQYF.

The chain links TRBV5-5 to TRBJ2-2; 7 bases match TRBD2. The CDR3 is 15 residues long. V lost 2 bases to trimming and J lost 4 bases; unmatched junction nucleotides: 5. Germline V gene lookup returns CDR1 SGHKS and CDR2 YYEKEE (reference sequence). The CDR3 sequence is CASSFRLAATGELFF. DNA of the CDR3: TGTGCCAGCAGCTTTCGACTAGCCGCCACCGGGGAGCTGTTTTTT. The full variable domain, in which reference TRBV5-5 and TRBJ2-2 provide the parts outside the CDR3, is DAGVTQSPTHLIKTRGQQVTLRCSPISGHKSVSWYQQVLGQGPQFIFQYYEKEERGRGNFPDRFSARQFPNYSSELNVNALLLGDSALYLCASSFRLAATGELFFGEGSRLTVL.

This chain links TRBV27 with TRBJ2-1, with 14 bases lining up with TRBD2. The CDR3 has 19 residues. The germline V gene has CDR1 MNHEY and CDR2 SMNVEV (reference sequence). The junction had 14 bases not matched to a gene; V was cut back by 7 bases and J by 3 bases. This CDR3 reads CASTYAPGTSGSFYNEQFF. As DNA, the CDR3 is TGTGCCAGCACTTACGCCCCAGGGACTAGCGGGAGTTTCTACAATGAGCAGTTCTTC.

V and J are TRBV3-1 and TRBJ1-4; 7 bases match TRBD1. The CDR3 extends over 17 amino acids. In germline, CDR1 is LGHDT, CDR2 YNNKEL (reference sequence). Trimming cost V 0 bases and J 2 bases; bases outside gene matches: 6. The CDR3 sequence: CASSQDRSGGTNEKLFF. DNA of the CDR3: TGTGCCAGCAGCCAAGATCGGTCAGGGGGGACTAATGAAAAACTGTTTTTT. The variable domain in full, completed from reference TRBV3-1 and TRBJ1-4, reads DTAVSQTPKYLVTQMGNDKSIKCEQNLGHDTMYWYKQDSKKFLKIMFSYNNKELIINETVPNRFSPKSPDKAHLNLHINSLELGDSAVYFCASSQDRSGGTNEKLFFGSGTQLSVL.

In its sample, this clonotype was seen a few times. The chain combines TRBV6-5 with TRBJ1-1; D unresolved. Germline values: CDR1 MNHEY, CDR2 SVGAGI. This CDR3 has 13 amino acids. The V and J ends lost 5 bases and 7 bases respectively, with 14 bases between them. Here the CDR3 reads CASSGRRAGEAFF. The CDR3 region has the DNA TGTGCCAGCAGTGGCAGGCGAGCGGGTGAAGCTTTCTTT.

The V gene is TRBV7-8, the J gene TRBJ1-2; D might be TRBD1 (5 bases). The CDR3 consists of 15 residues. Germline loops: CDR1 SGHVS, CDR2 FQNEAQ. The ends were cut back, 6 bases at V and 7 bases at J, with 21 bases in the middle. CDR3 DNA sequence: TGTGCCAGCAGGGGAAGGAGGGAGGGGAAGTCTGGCTACACCTTC. It yields the protein CASRGRREGKSGYTF. The full variable domain, with the rest looked up from reference TRBV7-8 and TRBJ1-2, is GAGVSQSPRYKVAKRGQDVALRCDPISGHVSLFWYQQALGQGPEFLTYFQNEAQLDKSGLPSDRFFAERPEGSVSTLKIQRTQQEDSAVYLCASRGRREGKSGYTFGSGTRLTVV.

The rearrangement uses TRBV10-3 and TRBJ1-2, with a weak D call TRBD1 (5 bases). The CDR3 covers 14 residues. The V end was cut by 4 bases, the J end by 4 bases, with 13 bases between. CDR1 and CDR2 (germline): ENHRY, SYGVKD. In DNA form, the CDR3 reads TGTGCCATCAGTGTGGGGGGTTCTCCCTATGGCTACACCTTC. Amino acids: CAISVGGSPYGYTF.

This sequence joins TRBV7-9 and TRBJ2-2, with D tentatively TRBD1 or TRBD2 (6 bases each). The CDR3 consists of 17 residues. V was clipped by 5 bases and J by 4 bases, with 20 bases between them. The germline V gene has CDR1 SEHNR and CDR2 FQNEAQ (reference sequence). The DNA of the CDR3 is TGTGCCAGCAGCCCTTATGGGGGCTGGGAGGCCACCGGGGAGCTGTTTTTT. Its translation: CASSPYGGWEATGELFF.

The chain joins TRBV9 to TRBJ2-3; no clear D. The CDR3 is made up of 14 amino acids. V shed 0 bases and J shed 2 bases, with 7 bases lying between them. The germline V gene encodes CDR1 SGDLS and CDR2 YYNGEE. In DNA, the CDR3 is TGTGCCAGCAGCGTAGACGGATTCACAGATACGCAGTATTTT. This sequence encodes CASSVDGFTDTQYF.

On this clonotype: A clone one base away is much larger, so this may be a read error. V usage is TRBV14 and J usage is TRBJ2-1; 7 positions match TRBD2. Trimming cost V 4 bases and J 2 bases; bases outside gene matches: 5. This CDR3 is built from 15 residues. The V gene's germline CDR1 is SGHDN and CDR2 FVKESK. CDR3 protein: CASSPSGATYNEQFF. As DNA, the CDR3 is TGTGCCAGCAGCCCCAGCGGGGCAACCTACAATGAGCAGTTCTTC. Variable domain in full (rest from reference TRBV14 and TRBJ2-1): EAGVTQFPSHSVIEKGQTVTLRCDPISGHDNLYWYRRVMGKEIKFLLHFVKESKQDESGMPNNRFLAERTGGTYSTLKVQPAELEDSGVYFCASSPSGATYNEQFFGPGTRLTVL.

This clonotype was recorded a few times. The chain recombines TRBV9 with TRBJ1-5; 7 positions agree with TRBD1. The CDR3 extends over 15 amino acids. Germline V gene sequence: CDR1 SGDLS, CDR2 YYNGEE. V lost 3 bases and J lost 1; bases outside the gene matches: 4. CDR3 region: CASSASGQSNQPQHF. Here the CDR3 DNA reads TGTGCCAGCAGCGCCTCGGGACAGAGCAATCAGCCCCAGCATTTT.

The chain carries TRBV4-1 and TRBJ1-2; tentative D call: TRBD1 (6 bases). In germline, CDR1 is MGHRA, CDR2 YSYEKL. V lost 4 bases and J 6 bases, leaving 15 bases between the germline ends. The CDR3 totals 14 residues. The CDR3 DNA reads TGCGCCAGCAGCCCAACAGGGAACAGCGATGGCTACACCTTC. As protein: CASSPTGNSDGYTF.

V usage is TRBV20-1 and J usage is TRBJ2-1; 8 nucleotides agree with TRBD2. This CDR3 has 14 residues. CDR1 DFQATT and CDR2 SNEGSKA come from the germline V gene (reference sequence). The CDR3 nucleotides are TGCATTGCCCGTCCTAGCGGGCATTACAATGAGCAGTTCTTC. As protein: CIARPSGHYNEQFF.

This chain joins TRBV7-2 and TRBJ2-7; a weak D match, TRBD2 (5 bases). Trimming left V 1 base short and J 4 bases short, with 14 bases between. The CDR3 spans 15 residues. In germline, CDR1 is SGHTA, CDR2 FQGNSA. CDR3 residues: CASSLGRRAVYEQYF. In DNA, the CDR3 is TGTGCCAGCAGCTTAGGTAGGAGAGCGGTTTACGAGCAGTACTTC.

This chain connects TRBV12-3 or TRBV12-4 to TRBJ2-5, with a possible D match to TRBD2 (6 bases). Between the trimmed V and J ends, which lost 2 bases and 3 bases, there was a span of 16 bases. The CDR3 has 16 amino acids. The DNA of the CDR3 is TGTGCCAGCAGTTTATATGGACCGGGAGTTAAAGAGACCCAGTACTTC. It yields the protein CASSLYGPGVKETQYF.

This clonotype has only a few counts. This sequence joins TRBV3-1 and TRBJ2-4, with D possibly being TRBD2 (6 bases). The J call may be mistaken, given a closer DNA end match to TRBJ2-7. The CDR3 is 14 residues long. In germline, CDR1 is LGHDT, CDR2 YNNKEL (reference sequence). The CDR3 sequence is CASSQMAGPSEQYF. The CDR3 DNA is TGTGCCAGCAGCCAAATGGCGGGGCCCAGCGAGCAGTACTTC.

The rearrangement links TRBV4-1 to TRBJ2-4; weak D call: TRBD2 (5 bases). The DNA matches TRBJ2-5 better at its end, which makes the J call doubtful. The V gene's germline CDR1 is MGHRA and CDR2 YSYEKL. The CDR3 length is 16 residues. The CDR3 loop is CASSPEPQRGIETQYF. The CDR3 DNA reads TGCGCCAGCAGCCCCGAACCCCAACGGGGAATAGAGACCCAGTACTTC.

This clonotype occurred a few times. The chain is built from TRBV20-1 and TRBJ1-4; no clear D. The ends were cut back, 3 bases at V and 4 bases at J, with 15 bases in the middle. The CDR3 is 15 residues long. CDR1 is DFQATT, CDR2 SNEGSKA, per germline (reference sequence). The CDR3, as DNA: TGCAGTGCTAGGCCGAGGACGGTTTTTAATGAAAAACTGTTTTTT. Its translation: CSARPRTVFNEKLFF.

This chain joins TRBV7-2 and TRBJ1-2; TRBD1 agrees at 7 bases. V was clipped by 4 bases and J by 6 bases; unmatched bases: 8. The CDR3 spans 14 residues. Per the germline V gene, CDR1 is SGHTA and CDR2 is FQGNSA. The CDR3 nucleotides are TGTGCCAGCAGCTCCCAGACAGGGCGAGATGGCTACACCTTC. Protein: CASSSQTGRDGYTF. Supplemented by reference TRBV7-2 and TRBJ1-2, the full variable domain reads GAGVSQSPSNKVTEKGKDVELRCDPISGHTALYWYRQSLGQGLEFLIYFQGNSAPDKSGLPSDRFSAERTGGSVSTLTIQRTQQEDSAVYLCASSSQTGRDGYTFGSGTRLTVV.

This chain connects TRBV12-3 or TRBV12-4 to TRBJ2-3; D is perhaps TRBD2 (6 bases). This CDR3 contains 15 residues. Trimming took off 3 bases at V and 11 bases at J, with 21 bases between the two ends. The CDR3 nucleotides read TGTGCCAGCAGTTTTAAGGCGGGGAGAGCAGATGTGCAGTATTTT. Protein product: CASSFKAGRADVQYF.

The rearrangement links TRBV6-1 to TRBJ2-1; TRBD1 aligns across 9 bases. CDR1 is MNHNS and CDR2 is SASEGT in the germline V gene. The CDR3 runs 15 residues. The V segment lost 6 bases and the J segment 0 bases; nucleotides outside the gene matches: 3. CDR3 protein: CASSYRGLSYNEQFF. CDR3 DNA: TGTGCCAGCAGCTACAGGGGGCTCTCCTACAATGAGCAGTTCTTC.